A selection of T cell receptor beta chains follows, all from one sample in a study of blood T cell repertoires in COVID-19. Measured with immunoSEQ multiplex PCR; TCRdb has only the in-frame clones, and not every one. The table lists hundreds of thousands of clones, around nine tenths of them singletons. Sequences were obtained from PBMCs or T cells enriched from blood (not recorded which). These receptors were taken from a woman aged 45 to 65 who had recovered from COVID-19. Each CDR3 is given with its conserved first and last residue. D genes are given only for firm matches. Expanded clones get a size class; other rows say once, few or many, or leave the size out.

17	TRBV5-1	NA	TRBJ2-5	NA	TGCGCCAGCAGCTTGGCCCCAAGCGGCACCTTTCAAGAGACCCAGTACTTC	CASSLAPSGTFQETQYF
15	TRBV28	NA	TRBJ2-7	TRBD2	TGTGCCAGCAGTCCCCCTAGCGGGATGAACTACGAGCAGTACTTC	CASSPPSGMNYEQYF
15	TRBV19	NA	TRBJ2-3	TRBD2	TGTGCCAGTAGTATCCGGGAGGGGGGCCCAGATACGCAGTATTTT	CASSIREGGPDTQYF
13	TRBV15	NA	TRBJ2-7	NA	TGTGCCACCAGCAGCGGGCGGGTATACGAGCAGTACTTC	CATSSGRVYEQYF
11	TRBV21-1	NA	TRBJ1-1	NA	TGTGCCAGCAAACATAACACTGAAGCTTTCTTT	CASKHNTEAFF
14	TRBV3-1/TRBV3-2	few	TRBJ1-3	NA	TGTGCCAGCAGCCGGGCCGGGGCTGGAAACACCATATATTTT	CASSRAGAGNTIYF
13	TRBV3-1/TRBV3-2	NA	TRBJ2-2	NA	TGTGCCAGCAGCCCGCGGAGGACCGGGGAGCTGTTTTTT	CASSPRRTGELFF
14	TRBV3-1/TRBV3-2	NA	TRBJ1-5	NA	TGTGCCAGCAGCCAACAACATGTCGGGCAGCCCCAGCATTTT	CASSQQHVGQPQHF
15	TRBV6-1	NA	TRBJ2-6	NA	TGTGCCAGCAGTGACCGGACATCTGGGGCCAACGTCCTGACTTTC	CASSDRTSGANVLTF
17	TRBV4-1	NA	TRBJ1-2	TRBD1	TGCGCCAGCAGCCAAAACTCCGGGACAGGGTTACTTTCTGGCTACACCTTC	CASSQNSGTGLLSGYTF
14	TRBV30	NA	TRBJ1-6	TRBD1	TGTGCCTGGACGGGGGACAGTTATAATTCACCCCTCCACTTT	CAWTGDSYNSPLHF
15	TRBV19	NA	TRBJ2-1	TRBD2	TGTGCCAGTAGTGGGCGGGGGAGCTCCTACAATGAGCAGTTCTTC	CASSGRGSSYNEQFF
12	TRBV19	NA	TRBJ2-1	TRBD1	TGTGCCAGTAGTACCGGACAGGTCGGACAGTTCTTC	CASSTGQVGQFF
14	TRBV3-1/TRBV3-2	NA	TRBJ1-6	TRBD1	TGTGCCAGCAGCCCGAGACAGGGTAATTCACCCCTCCACTTT	CASSPRQGNSPLHF
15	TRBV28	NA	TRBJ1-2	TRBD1	TGTGCCAGCAGTTCTAGCGGGACAGGCGTTGAAGGCTACACCTTC	CASSSSGTGVEGYTF
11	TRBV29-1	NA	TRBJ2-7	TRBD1	TGCAGCGGTAAACAGGGGATCGAGCAGTACTTC	CSGKQGIEQYF
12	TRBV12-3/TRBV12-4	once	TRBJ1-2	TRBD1	TGTGCCAGCAGTCAGGGGGACAGAGGCTACACCTTC	CASSQGDRGYTF
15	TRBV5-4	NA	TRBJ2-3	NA	TGTGCCAGCAGCTTGATCAGGGGATCCACAGATACGCAGTATTTT	CASSLIRGSTDTQYF
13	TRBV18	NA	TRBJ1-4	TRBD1	TGTGCCAGCTCACAGGGGGCAGAAGAAAAACTGTTTTTT	CASSQGAEEKLFF
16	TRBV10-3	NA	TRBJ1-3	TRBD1	TGTGCCATCAGCACCGTGGACAGGGGGCCTGGAAACACCATATATTTT	CAISTVDRGPGNTIYF
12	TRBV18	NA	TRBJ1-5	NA	TGTGCCAGCTCAACTCGAGGTCAGCCCCAGCATTTT	CASSTRGQPQHF
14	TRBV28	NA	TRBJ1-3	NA	TGTGCCAGCAGTTTACCAGGGAACGGAAACACCATATATTTT	CASSLPGNGNTIYF
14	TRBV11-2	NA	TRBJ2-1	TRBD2	TGTGCCAGCAGCCTAACCGCGGGAGGCGATGAGCAGTTCTTC	CASSLTAGGDEQFF
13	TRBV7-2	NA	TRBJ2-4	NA	TGTGCCAGCAGCTTAGAGGAGGGGGGGGGCCAGTACTTC	CASSLEEGGGQYF
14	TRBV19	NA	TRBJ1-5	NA	TGTGCCAGCCAAAAAGGGGGGGATAGTCAGCCCCAGCATTTT	CASQKGGDSQPQHF